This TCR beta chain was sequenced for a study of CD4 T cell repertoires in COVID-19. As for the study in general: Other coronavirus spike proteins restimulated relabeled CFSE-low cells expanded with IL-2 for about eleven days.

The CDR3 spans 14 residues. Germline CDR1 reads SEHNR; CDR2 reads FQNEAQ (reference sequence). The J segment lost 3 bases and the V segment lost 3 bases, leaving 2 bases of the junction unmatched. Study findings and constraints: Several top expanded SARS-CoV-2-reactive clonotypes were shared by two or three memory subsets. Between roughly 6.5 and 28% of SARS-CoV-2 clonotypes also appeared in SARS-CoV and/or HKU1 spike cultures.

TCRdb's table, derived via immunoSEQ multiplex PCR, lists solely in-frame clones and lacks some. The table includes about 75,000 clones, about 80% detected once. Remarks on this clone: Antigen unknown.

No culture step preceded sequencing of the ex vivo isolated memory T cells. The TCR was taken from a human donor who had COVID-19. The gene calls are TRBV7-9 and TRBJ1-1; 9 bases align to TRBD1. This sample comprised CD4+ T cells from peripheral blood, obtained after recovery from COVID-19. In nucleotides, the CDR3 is TGTGCCAGCAGCTTTGACAGGGGGGACACTGAAGCTTTCTTT. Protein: CASSFDRGDTEAFF.